This entry concerns a single T cell receptor beta chain. What it binds is not known. Samples came from axillary lymph nodes draining the breast cancer. This record belongs to a study of breast tumors, draining lymph nodes, adjacent tissues. Study-level findings and limits: Tumor TCR diversity was below lymph nodes but above nontumor tissue. The data were judged consistent with most tumor T cells coming from lymph node and expanding in tumor.

MiXCR, run by TCRdb on the multiplex PCR reads, gives a single entry per CDR3 protein. Among some 250,000 distinct CDR3 sequences listed, less than 35% were seen once. V shed 7 bases, J shed 0 bases, and the junction held 10 bases outside the gene matches. This CDR3 region has 16 residues. Germline CDR1 LNHDA, CDR2 SQIVND (reference sequence). The chain couples TRBV19 to TRBJ1-2; 8 bases fit TRBD1. Sample: axillary lymph node tissue. This receptor was obtained from a female donor with breast cancer. Some clones in this sample may be carry-over from other donors' samples. The CDR3 DNA reads as TGTGCCAGTACCGACAGGACAGGGTTAACTAACTATGGCTACACCTTC. Translated: CASTDRTGLTNYGYTF.